The 10 T cell receptor beta chains presented below share a single source sample, sequenced in a study of cytomegalovirus exposure and HLA in healthy donors. PCR employed 60 Vbeta and 13 Jbeta primers. Repertoires were generated with immunoSEQ multiplex PCR, while TCRdb's copy carries only in-frame clones and drops some. The profile shows tens of thousands of clones, 70% to 80% of them singletons. The sequenced sample was PBMCs. The receptor set was obtained from a man under 40 in good health and CMV-seronegative.

By sample share, this clone is medium-sized. The chain employs TRBV7-2 and TRBJ2-2; 7 nucleotides agree with TRBD1. Trimming cost V 2 bases and J 3 bases; bases outside gene matches: 3. The CDR3 has 15 amino acids. Germline CDR1 is SGHTA and CDR2 is FQGNSA. The CDR3 sequence: CASSLLDRDTGELFF. The CDR3 bases are TGTGCCAGCAGCTTATTAGACAGGGACACCGGGGAGCTGTTTTTT.

The sample holds one count of this clone. The rearrangement links TRBV29-1 to TRBJ2-7; D might be TRBD2 (5 bases). V gave up 5 bases and J gave up 3 bases, with 14 bases separating them. Germline CDR1 reads SQVTM; CDR2 reads ANQGSEA. The CDR3 extends over 13 amino acids. The CDR3 here is CSVIGGTDYEQYV. For the CDR3, the DNA is TGCAGCGTTATAGGAGGCACAGACTACGAGCAGTACGTC.

The chain couples TRBV19 to TRBJ2-1; 10 bases match TRBD2. This CDR3 region has 19 residues. CDR1 is LNHDA and CDR2 is SQIVND in the germline V gene (reference sequence). With V trimmed by 2 bases and J by 2 bases, 12 bases remained unmatched. The CDR3 bases are TGTGCCAGTAGTATAAGGGGGCCGGCCGGGACTAGCGCCTACAATGAGCAGTTCTTC. Its protein product is CASSIRGPAGTSAYNEQFF.

The chain combines TRBV5-4 with TRBJ1-4, with 7 bases that match TRBD1. The CDR3 loop spans 14 amino acids. Trimming removed 0 bases from V and 5 bases from J; junction bases left unmatched: 1. Germline V gene data show CDR1 as SGHNT and CDR2 as YYREEE (reference sequence). CDR3 amino acids: CASSLGQGNEKLFF. Written as DNA, the CDR3 is TGTGCCAGCAGCTTGGGACAGGGAAATGAAAAACTGTTTTTT.

The chain links TRBV5-1 to TRBJ2-5; 10 positions match TRBD2. The tail of the sequence fits TRBJ2-7 better, so the J call may be wrong. The CDR3 is 17 amino acids. Germline CDR1 SGHRS, CDR2 YFSETQ. Here the CDR3 reads CASSLAFTSGINYEQYF. CDR3 nucleotides: TGCGCCAGCAGCTTGGCCTTCACTAGCGGGATAAACTACGAGCAGTACTTC.

The chain employs TRBV5-4 and TRBJ1-2; D gene unclear. Germline V gene data show CDR1 as SGHNT and CDR2 as YYREEE (reference sequence). The CDR3 runs 14 residues. Deletions cut 2 bases from V and 9 bases from J, with 17 bases between. Written as DNA, the CDR3 is TGTGCCAGCAGCTTTATCGACTTGGCCTCTAGCTACACCTTC. Translation gives CASSFIDLASSYTF.

J is TRBJ2-5 and V is TRBV9; a weak D match, TRBD2 (6 bases). The CDR3 has 14 amino acids. From germline, CDR1 is SGDLS and CDR2 YYNGEE. V was cut by 0 bases and J by 4 bases, with 10 bases left in between. The chain's CDR3 is CASSVEGRRETQYF. The CDR3 DNA sequence: TGTGCCAGCAGCGTAGAAGGGAGGAGAGAGACCCAGTACTTC.

The chain links TRBV5-1 to TRBJ1-3, with 7 bases lining up with TRBD1. Trimming took 3 bases from V and 0 from J; bases not matched to a gene: 9. Germline CDR1 reads SGHRS; CDR2 reads YFSETQ. The length of the CDR3 is 17 residues. The CDR3, as DNA: TGCGCCAGCAGCTCGCTGGGGACAGCTGTCTCTGGAAACACCATATATTTT. It codes for CASSSLGTAVSGNTIYF.

V usage is TRBV7-8 and J usage is TRBJ1-2; unclear D gene. CDR1 SGHVS and CDR2 FQNEAQ come from the germline V gene. Trimming pared 9 bases from V and 8 bases from J, leaving 16 bases between. The CDR3 spans 12 residues. Here the CDR3 reads CARTYKEAGYTF. The CDR3 bases are TGTGCCAGAACGTATAAGGAGGCCGGCTACACCTTC.

The CDR3 spells CASSDRRGDEQFF. The DNA of the CDR3 is TGTGCCAGCAGTGACAGGAGGGGTGATGAGCAGTTCTTC. The chain is built from TRBV6-4 and TRBJ2-1; D is perhaps TRBD2 (6 bases). V was pared by 2 bases and J by 8 bases, with 10 bases between. CDR3 length: 13 residues. Looked up from germline, CDR1 is MRHNA and CDR2 is SNTAGT.